This T cell receptor beta chain stems from a study of T cell changes during pregnancy in multiple sclerosis. Repertoires were generated with immunoSEQ multiplex PCR, while TCRdb's copy carries only in-frame clones and drops some. This sample yields 60,000 to 75,000 clones, of which roughly 90% are seen a single time; roughly 0.85% belongs to the top ten. This receptor was taken from a female donor with multiple sclerosis, enrolled in a pregnancy study. This specimen was peripheral blood, taken before pregnancy.

The CDR3, as DNA: TGCGCCAGCAGCCGCATCCATGGCCACGAGCAGTACTTC. It translates to CASSRIHGHEQYF. V gene TRBV4-3 combines with J gene TRBJ2-7, with no clear D. V was trimmed by 4 bases and J by 5 bases, leaving 12 bases between them. Germline loops: CDR1 LGHNA, CDR2 YSLEER. The CDR3 totals 13 residues.